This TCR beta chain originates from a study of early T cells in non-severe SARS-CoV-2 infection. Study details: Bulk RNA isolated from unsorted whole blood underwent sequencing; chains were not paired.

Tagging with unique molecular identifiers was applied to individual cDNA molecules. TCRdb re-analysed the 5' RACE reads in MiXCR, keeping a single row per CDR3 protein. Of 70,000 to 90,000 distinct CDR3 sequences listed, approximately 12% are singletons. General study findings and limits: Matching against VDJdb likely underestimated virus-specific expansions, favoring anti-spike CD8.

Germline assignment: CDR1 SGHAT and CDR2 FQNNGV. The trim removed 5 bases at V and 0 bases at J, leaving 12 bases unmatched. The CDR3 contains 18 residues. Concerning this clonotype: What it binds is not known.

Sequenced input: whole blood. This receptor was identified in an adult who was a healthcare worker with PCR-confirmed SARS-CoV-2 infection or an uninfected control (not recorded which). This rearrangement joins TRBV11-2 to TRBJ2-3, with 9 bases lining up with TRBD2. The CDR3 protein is CASSQNPLTSGSTDTQYF. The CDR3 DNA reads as TGTGCCAGCAGCCAAAACCCCCTTACTAGCGGGAGCACAGATACGCAGTATTTT.